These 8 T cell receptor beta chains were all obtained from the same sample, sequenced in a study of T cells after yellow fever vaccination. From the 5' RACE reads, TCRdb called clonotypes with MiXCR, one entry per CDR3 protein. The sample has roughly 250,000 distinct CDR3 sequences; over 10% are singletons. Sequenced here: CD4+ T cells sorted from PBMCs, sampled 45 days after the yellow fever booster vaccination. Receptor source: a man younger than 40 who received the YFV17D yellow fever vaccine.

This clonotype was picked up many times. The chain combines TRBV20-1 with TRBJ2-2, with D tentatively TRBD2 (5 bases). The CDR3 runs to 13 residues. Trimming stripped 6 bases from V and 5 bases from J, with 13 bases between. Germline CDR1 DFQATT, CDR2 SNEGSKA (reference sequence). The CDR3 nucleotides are TGCAGTGCGGCGGCGGGCGTTACCGGGGAGCTGTTTTTT. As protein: CSAAAGVTGELFF.

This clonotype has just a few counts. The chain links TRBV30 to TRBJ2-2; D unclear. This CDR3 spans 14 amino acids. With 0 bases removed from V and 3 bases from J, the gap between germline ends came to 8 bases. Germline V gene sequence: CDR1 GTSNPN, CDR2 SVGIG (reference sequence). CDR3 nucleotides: TGTGCCTGGAGTGTACGAGTGTACACCGGGGAGCTGTTTTTT. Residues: CAWSVRVYTGELFF.

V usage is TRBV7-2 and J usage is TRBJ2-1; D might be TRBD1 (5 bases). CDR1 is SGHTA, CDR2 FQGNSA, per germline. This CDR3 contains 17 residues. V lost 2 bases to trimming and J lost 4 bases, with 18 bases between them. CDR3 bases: TGTGCCAGCAGCTTAATTAGTAAAGGGGCCCAATACAATGAGCAGTTCTTC. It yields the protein CASSLISKGAQYNEQFF.

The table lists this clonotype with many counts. The CDR3 nucleotides read TGCGCCAGCAGCCCACAGGGTACCTACAATGAGCAGTTCTTC. Translating gives CASSPQGTYNEQFF. The chain couples TRBV4-3 to TRBJ2-1, with D possibly being TRBD1 (6 bases). The CDR3 totals 14 residues. V lost 4 bases to trimming and J lost 2 bases, with 9 bases between them. CDR1 and CDR2 (germline): LGHNA, YSLEER.

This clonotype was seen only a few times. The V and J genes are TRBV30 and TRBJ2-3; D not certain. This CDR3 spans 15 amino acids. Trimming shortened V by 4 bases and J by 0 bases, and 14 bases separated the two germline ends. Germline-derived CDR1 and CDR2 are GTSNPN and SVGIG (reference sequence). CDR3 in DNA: TGTGCCTGGACCCGCGACGGGTCTAGCACAGATACGCAGTATTTT. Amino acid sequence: CAWTRDGSSTDTQYF.

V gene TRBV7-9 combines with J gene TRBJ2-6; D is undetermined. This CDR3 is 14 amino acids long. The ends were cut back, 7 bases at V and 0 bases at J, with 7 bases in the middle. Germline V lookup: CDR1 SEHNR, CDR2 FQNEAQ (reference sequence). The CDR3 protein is CASTLGSGANVLTF. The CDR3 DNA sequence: TGTGCCAGCACCCTGGGCTCTGGGGCCAACGTCCTGACTTTC.

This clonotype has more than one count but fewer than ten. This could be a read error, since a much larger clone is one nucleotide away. Written as DNA, the CDR3 is TGTGCCAGCAGCTTAGCGGCGACTAGCGGCACAGATACGCAGTATTTT. This encodes CASSLAATSGTDTQYF. The genes are TRBV11-3 and TRBJ2-3, with TRBD2 matching over 8 bases. After removal of 1 base from V and 1 base from J, the junction contained 4 bases not matched to a gene. The CDR3 is 16 amino acids. Germline V gene sequence: CDR1 SGHNT, CDR2 YENEEA.

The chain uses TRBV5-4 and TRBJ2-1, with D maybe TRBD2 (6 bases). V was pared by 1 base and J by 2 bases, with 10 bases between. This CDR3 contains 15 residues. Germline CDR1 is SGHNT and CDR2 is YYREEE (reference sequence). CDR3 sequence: CASSLRAGPYNEQFF. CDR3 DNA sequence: TGTGCCAGCAGCTTGAGGGCGGGGCCCTACAATGAGCAGTTCTTC.